This T cell receptor (beta chain) originates from a study of blood T cells in healthy people across ages. Primers used in a second PCR of about 6 to 11 cycles were a sample-barcoded 5' primer and a J-beta primer mix. MiXCR, run by TCRdb on the 5' RACE reads, gives a single entry per CDR3 protein. The data hold over 600,000 distinct CDR3 sequences, with around 21% observed a single time. Findings and caveats of the study: Aged donors had fewer naive CD4+ cells and lower diversity than long-lived donors.

This clonotype was picked up one time. Its antigen is not identified. The individuals who served as donors were healthy Caucasians living in Russia, aged about 6 to 95. Trimming cost V 5 bases and J 4 bases, with 17 bases left between them. The germline V gene encodes CDR1 DFQATT and CDR2 SNEGSKA (reference sequence). This CDR3 has 15 residues. J is TRBJ2-2 and V is TRBV20-1; D ambiguous. The sequence was obtained from a man between 65 and 85 years old in good health. Sequencing was carried out using blood. This chain's CDR3 is CSARGPLTATGELFF. CDR3 DNA: TGCAGTGCTCGCGGTCCTCTCACCGCCACCGGGGAGCTGTTTTTT.